The next 15 T cell receptor beta chains were all read from a single sample in a study of OX40 agonist ivuxolimab in advanced cancers. Some clones are missing from TCRdb's copy, which holds only in-frame ones; the method was immunoSEQ multiplex PCR. The sample yields tens of thousands of clones, around 83% seen once. Sequenced material: CD4+ or CD8+ T cells sorted from blood, taken in a trial of the OX40 agonist ivuxolimab. The receptors shown here come from an adult with an advanced solid tumor such as melanoma, head and neck, liver or kidney cancer.

The genes are TRBV7-2 and TRBJ2-5, with D possibly being TRBD2 (6 bases). CDR1 and CDR2 (germline): SGHTA, FQGNSA. V lost 2 bases to trimming and J lost 5 bases, with 9 bases between them. The CDR3 runs 13 residues. The CDR3 loop is CASSLQRAETQYF. For the CDR3, the DNA is TGTGCCAGCAGCTTACAGCGGGCGGAGACCCAGTACTTC. Complete variable domain (other parts from reference TRBV7-2 and TRBJ2-5): GAGVSQSPSNKVTEKGKDVELRCDPISGHTALYWYRQSLGQGLEFLIYFQGNSAPDKSGLPSDRFSAERTGGSVSTLTIQRTQQEDSAVYLCASSLQRAETQYFGPGTRLLVL.

This clone was seen a handful of times. The rearrangement links TRBV19 to TRBJ2-2; no definite D call. The CDR3 sequence is 11 residues long. V lost 7 bases, J lost 6 bases, and 6 bases lay in between. Germline lookup yields CDR1 LNHDA and CDR2 SQIVND (reference sequence). CDR3 amino acids: CASKFSGELFF. In DNA form, the CDR3 reads TGTGCCAGTAAATTCTCCGGGGAGCTGTTTTTT.

The CDR3 DNA reads as TGTGCCAGCAGTCCCTCTAGGTTGGGCTCCTACAATGAGCAGTTCTTC. This sequence encodes CASSPSRLGSYNEQFF. The chain is built from TRBV28 and TRBJ2-1, with no clear D. V lost 5 bases and J 0 bases, leaving 14 bases between the germline ends. The CDR3 covers 16 residues. Germline-derived CDR1 and CDR2 are MDHEN and SYDVKM.

The chain recombines TRBV5-1 with TRBJ2-2, with no clear D. Germline-derived CDR1 and CDR2 are SGHRS and YFSETQ. Trimming cost V 4 bases and J 0 bases, with 10 bases left between them. This CDR3 is built from 15 residues. The CDR3 protein is CASSVGTANTGELFF. The CDR3 region has the DNA TGCGCCAGCAGCGTCGGAACAGCGAACACCGGGGAGCTGTTTTTT.

CDR3 loop: CASSKARDGYNEQFF. The DNA for the CDR3 is TGTGCCAGCAGCAAGGCCAGGGACGGCTACAATGAGCAGTTCTTC. This chain uses TRBV5-4 with TRBJ2-1, with D perhaps given as TRBD1 or TRBD2 (5 bases each). The CDR3 is 15 amino acids. The V gene's germline CDR1 is SGHNT and CDR2 YYREEE (reference sequence). Between the trimmed V and J ends, which lost 4 bases and 3 bases, there was a span of 14 bases.

This clone was counted a few times. The CDR3 region has the DNA TGTGCCAGCAGTGAGGGCAGGCTCGCAACTAATGAAAAACTGTTTTTT. Translating gives CASSEGRLATNEKLFF. V is TRBV25-1 and J is TRBJ1-4, with no clear D. Germline lookup yields CDR1 MGHDK and CDR2 SYGVNS. The V end lost 3 bases, the J end lost 0 bases, and 11 bases lay between the germline ends. CDR3 length: 16 residues.

The chain uses TRBV27 and TRBJ1-5, with TRBD1 as a possible D gene (6 bases). The germline V gene encodes CDR1 MNHEY and CDR2 SMNVEV (reference sequence). The CDR3 has 15 residues. The V and J ends lost 6 bases and 2 bases respectively, with 14 bases between them. The DNA for the CDR3 is TGTGCCAGCAGCCCGGGGGCGTGGGGCAATCAGCCCCAGCATTTT. This gives the protein CASSPGAWGNQPQHF.

V and J are TRBV28 and TRBJ2-7; D unresolved. In germline, CDR1 is MDHEN, CDR2 SYDVKM. Trimming took 4 bases from V and 2 from J, leaving 12 bases between them. The CDR3 runs 14 residues. The CDR3 sequence: CASSSNHPTYEQYF. In DNA, the CDR3 is TGTGCCAGCAGTTCGAACCATCCGACCTACGAGCAGTACTTC.

The chain is built from TRBV4-2 and TRBJ2-7, with D perhaps matching TRBD1 or TRBD2 (6 bases each). Per the germline V gene, CDR1 is LGHNA and CDR2 is YNFKEQ. This CDR3 comprises 17 residues. Trimming took off 3 bases at V and 4 bases at J, with 22 bases between the two ends. This chain's CDR3 is CASSQRQVDRLAYEQYF. DNA of the CDR3: TGTGCCAGCAGCCAGAGACAAGTAGACAGGCTAGCGTACGAGCAGTACTTC.

The chain carries TRBV18 and TRBJ2-2; 8 nucleotides match TRBD1. J gave up 3 bases and V 3 bases, and 3 bases lay outside the gene matches. This CDR3 has 15 residues. Germline CDR1 KGHSH, CDR2 LQKENI. The CDR3 coding sequence is TGTGCCAGCTCACCGACAGGGGCCTACACCGGGGAGCTGTTTTTT. It specifies CASSPTGAYTGELFF. Using reference TRBV18 and TRBJ2-2 for the parts outside the CDR3, the full variable domain is NAGVMQNPRHLVRRRGQEARLRCSPMKGHSHVYWYRQLPEEGLKFMVYLQKENIIDESGMPKERFSAEFPKEGPSILRIQQVVRGDSAAYFCASSPTGAYTGELFFGEGSRLTVL.

This clone has just a few counts. The genes are TRBV9 and TRBJ1-4; maybe TRBD1 (6 bases). With 4 bases removed from V and 8 bases from J, the gap between germline ends came to 21 bases. This CDR3 is 16 amino acids long. The germline V gene encodes CDR1 SGDLS and CDR2 YYNGEE. The CDR3 loop is CASSPTVQGEGEKLFF. The CDR3 region has the DNA TGTGCCAGCAGCCCCACCGTACAGGGTGAAGGGGAAAAACTGTTTTTT.

The genes are TRBV6-6 and TRBJ1-5; 7 bases fit TRBD1. The ends lost 6 bases at V and 4 bases at J; junction bases unmatched: 3. CDR1 and CDR2 (germline): MNHNY, SVGAGI (reference sequence). The CDR3 consists of 13 residues. Written as DNA, the CDR3 is TGTGCCAGCAGGATGACAGGGAATCAGCCCCAGCATTTT. Amino acid sequence: CASRMTGNQPQHF.

A remark on this clone: An end of the junction does not agree with germline; a read error may underlie this. The chain joins TRBV19 to TRBJ2-7; TRBD1 agrees at 10 bases. CDR1 LNHDA and CDR2 SQIVND come from the germline V gene (reference sequence). This CDR3 contains 14 residues. The CDR3 sequence is CVSTADRGGYEQYF. The CDR3 nucleotides are TGTGTCAGTACCGCGGACAGGGGGGGGTACGAGCAGTACTTC.

This chain links TRBV14 with TRBJ2-5, with 12 bases identical to TRBD2. This CDR3 comprises 14 residues. The V gene's germline CDR1 is SGHDN and CDR2 FVKESK. With V trimmed by 5 bases and J by 6 bases, 4 bases remained unmatched. CDR3 sequence reads: CASSSSGGAKTQYF. For the CDR3, the DNA is TGTGCCAGCAGCTCTAGCGGGGGGGCAAAGACCCAGTACTTC.

This rearrangement joins TRBV18 to TRBJ2-1; 8 nucleotides agree with TRBD2. The J segment lost 8 bases and the V segment lost 7 bases, leaving 4 bases of the junction unmatched. In germline, CDR1 is KGHSH, CDR2 LQKENI. The CDR3 is 12 amino acids. The CDR3 DNA reads TGTGCCAGCTTTTCAGCGGGAGATGAGCAGTTCTTC. Translated: CASFSAGDEQFF.